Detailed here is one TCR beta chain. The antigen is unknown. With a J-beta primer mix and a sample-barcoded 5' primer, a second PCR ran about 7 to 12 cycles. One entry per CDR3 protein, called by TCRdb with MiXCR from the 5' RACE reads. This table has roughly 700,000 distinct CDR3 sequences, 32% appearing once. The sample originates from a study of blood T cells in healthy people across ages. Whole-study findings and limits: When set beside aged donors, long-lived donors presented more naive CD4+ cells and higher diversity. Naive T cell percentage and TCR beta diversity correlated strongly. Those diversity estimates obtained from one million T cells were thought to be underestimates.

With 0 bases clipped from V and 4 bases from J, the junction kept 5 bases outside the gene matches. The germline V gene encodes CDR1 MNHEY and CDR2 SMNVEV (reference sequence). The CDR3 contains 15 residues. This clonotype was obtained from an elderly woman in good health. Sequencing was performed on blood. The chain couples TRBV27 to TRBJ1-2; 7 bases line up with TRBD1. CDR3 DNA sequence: TGTGCCAGCAGTTTATCGGGCAGGGGGTCCTATGGCTACACCTTC. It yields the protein CASSLSGRGSYGYTF.